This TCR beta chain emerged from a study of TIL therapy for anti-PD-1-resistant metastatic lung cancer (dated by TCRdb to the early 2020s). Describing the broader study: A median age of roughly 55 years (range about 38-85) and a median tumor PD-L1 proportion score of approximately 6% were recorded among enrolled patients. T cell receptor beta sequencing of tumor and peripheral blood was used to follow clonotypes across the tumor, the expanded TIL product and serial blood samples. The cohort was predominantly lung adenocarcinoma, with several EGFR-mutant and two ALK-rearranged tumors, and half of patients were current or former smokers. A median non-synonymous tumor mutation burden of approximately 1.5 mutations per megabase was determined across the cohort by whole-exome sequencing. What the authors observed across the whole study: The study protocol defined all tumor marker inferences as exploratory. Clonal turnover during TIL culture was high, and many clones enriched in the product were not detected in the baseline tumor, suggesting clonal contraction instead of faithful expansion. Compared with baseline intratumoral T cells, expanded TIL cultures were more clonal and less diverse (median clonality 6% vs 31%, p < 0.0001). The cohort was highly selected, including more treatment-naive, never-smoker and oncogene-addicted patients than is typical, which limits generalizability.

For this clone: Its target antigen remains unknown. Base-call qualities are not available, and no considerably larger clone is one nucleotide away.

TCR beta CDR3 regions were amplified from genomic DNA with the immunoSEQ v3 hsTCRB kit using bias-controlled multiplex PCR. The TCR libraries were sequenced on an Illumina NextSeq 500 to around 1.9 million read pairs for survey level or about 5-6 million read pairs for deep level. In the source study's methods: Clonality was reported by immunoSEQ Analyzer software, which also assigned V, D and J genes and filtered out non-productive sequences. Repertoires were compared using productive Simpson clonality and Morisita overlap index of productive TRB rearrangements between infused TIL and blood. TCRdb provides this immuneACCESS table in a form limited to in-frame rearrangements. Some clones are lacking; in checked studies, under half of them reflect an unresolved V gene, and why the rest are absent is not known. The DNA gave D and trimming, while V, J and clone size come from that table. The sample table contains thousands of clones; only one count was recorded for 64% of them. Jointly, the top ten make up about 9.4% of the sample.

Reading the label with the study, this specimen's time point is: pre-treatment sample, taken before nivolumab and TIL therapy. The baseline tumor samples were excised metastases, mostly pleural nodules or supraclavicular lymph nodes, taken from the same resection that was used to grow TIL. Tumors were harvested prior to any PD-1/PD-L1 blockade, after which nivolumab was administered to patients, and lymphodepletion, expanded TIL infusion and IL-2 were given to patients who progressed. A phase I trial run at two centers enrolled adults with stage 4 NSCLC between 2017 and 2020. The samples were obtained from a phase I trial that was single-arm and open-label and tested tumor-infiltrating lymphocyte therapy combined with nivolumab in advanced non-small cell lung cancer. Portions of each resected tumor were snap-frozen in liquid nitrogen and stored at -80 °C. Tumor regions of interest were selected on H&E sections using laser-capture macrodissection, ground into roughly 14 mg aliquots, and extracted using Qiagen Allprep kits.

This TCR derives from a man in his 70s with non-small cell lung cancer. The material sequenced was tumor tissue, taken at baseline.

The nucleotides read TGTGCCAGCACCCCGAGTGGTGCGGGAGCGAGAAACGCTGAGCAGTTCTTC. Its protein is CASTPSGAGARNAEQFF. The rearranged chain carries TRBV11-2 and TRBJ2-1; TRBD2 lines up with 7 middle nucleotides. V loses 7 bases at its end and J loses 9 bases; junction bases beyond the gene matches: 21. Based on the germline V gene, the CDR1 and CDR2 sequences are SGHAT and FQNNGV. The CDR3 sequence holds 17 residues, the cysteine and phenylalanine included. The retained sequence is limited to the CDR3, 51 bases, with the frame set at the first base.